Sequencing of this TCR beta chain was carried out in a study of shared clonotypes between healthy human individuals. The study, taken as a whole, reports: The small donor group covered limited genetic and exposure diversity.

The method was immunoSEQ multiplex PCR; TCRdb's version includes in-frame clones alone and lacks a portion of them. The sample consists of approximately 500,000 clones, 81% of them appearing once. Each of the donors was a healthy adult who was HIV-negative and had not had a recent acute infection or vaccination. A remark on this clone: Its antigen is not identified.

This CDR3 region has 16 residues. Trimming left V 5 bases short and J 2 bases short, with 16 bases between. Germline V gives CDR1 MDHEN, CDR2 SYDVKM. The sequencing sample was made of PBMCs. The chain joins TRBV28 to TRBJ1-5; D is possibly TRBD1 (6 bases). The sequence was obtained from a woman aged 40 to 49 in good health. Some clones in this sample may be carry-over from other donors' samples. CDR3 protein: CASSPVGGAGNQPQHF. CDR3 nucleotides: TGTGCCAGCAGTCCAGTTGGGGGGGCGGGCAATCAGCCCCAGCATTTT. The full variable domain, rest sourced from reference TRBV28 and TRBJ1-5, is DVKVTQSSRYLVKRTGEKVFLECVQDMDHENMFWYRQDPGLGLRLIYFSYDVKMKEKGDIPEGYSVSREKKERFSLILESASTNQTSMYLCASSPVGGAGNQPQHFGDGTRLSIL.